This T cell receptor (beta chain) stems from a study of blood T cell repertoires in COVID-19. Across the study: Sites across the United States, Italy and Spain contributed samples from acute and convalescent COVID-19. In each case, the material was cDNA or gDNA derived from T cells, B-cell-depleted T cells, or PBMCs.

Source study methods: Researchers report that nucleated cell counts were estimated from reference gene primer amplification. Repertoires were generated with immunoSEQ multiplex PCR, while TCRdb's copy carries only in-frame clones and drops some. V and J calls and clone size are copied from that table; D and trimming were computed from the DNA. The top ten clones hold around 10% of a sample with about 270,000 clones, roughly four fifths of them seen once. Germline V gives CDR1 MNHEY, CDR2 SVGAGI. V was cut by 0 bases and J by 12 bases, with 9 bases left in between. The CDR3 sequence is 13 residues long.

Sequencing was done on a sample of peripheral blood. This chain joins TRBV6-5 and TRBJ1-6; perhaps TRBD1 as D (5 bases). The receptor was isolated from a woman in her fifties or sixties who had recovered from COVID-19. The CDR3 DNA is TGTGCCAGCAGTTACTCGATGCAGGGACCCCTCCACTTT. Protein product: CASSYSMQGPLHF.